Listed here are 21 T cell receptor beta chains from one sample, sequenced in a study of molecular identifiers for immune sequencing clone quantification. Each CDR3 protein gets one entry after TCRdb re-called the PCR reads with MiXCR. The sample includes over 550,000 distinct CDR3 sequences, less than 30% of them seen just once. The sequencing input was naive CD8+ T cells from blood, with Jurkat cell RNA spiked in. Documented subset: FACS-sorted CD8+CD4-CCR7+CD45RA+ naive T cells. These receptors all come from a human donor in good health. Some libraries in this study had Jurkat cell RNA spiked in.

This clonotype was counted between two and nine times. The rearrangement joins TRBV2 to TRBJ2-7; 9 bases match TRBD1. Germline V lookup: CDR1 SNHLY, CDR2 FYNNEI. J lost 3 bases, V lost 8 bases, and 5 bases had no gene match. The CDR3 is made up of 13 amino acids. The DNA for the CDR3 is TGTGCCAGCGCCTGGGACAGGGACTACGAGCAGTACTTC. Protein sequence: CASAWDRDYEQYF. Drawing the rest from reference TRBV2 and TRBJ2-7, the complete variable domain is EPEVTQTPSHQVTQMGQEVILRCVPISNHLYFYWYRQILGQKVEFLVSFYNNEISEKSEIFDDQFSVERPDGSNFTLKIRSTKLEDSAMYFCASAWDRDYEQYFGPGTRLTVT.

In regard to this clonotype: A much larger clone lies one base from this, so it may be a read error. This sequence joins TRBV5-4 and TRBJ2-3, with D tentatively TRBD2 (5 bases). Germline CDR1 and CDR2: SGHNT and YYREEE (reference sequence). The CDR3 length is 15 residues. The DNA of the CDR3 is TGTGCCGGCAGCCCGGCACTAGGGCTCACAGATACGCAGTATTTT. This codes for CAGSPALGLTDTQYF.

This clonotype was detected only a few times. The genes are TRBV27 and TRBJ2-1; D is undetermined. The CDR3 extends over 15 amino acids. Germline V CDR1 and CDR2: MNHEY, SMNVEV (reference sequence). The germline V and J ends were trimmed by 5 bases and 4 bases, with 15 bases remaining between them. The CDR3 nucleotides are TGTGCCAGCAGTAAGACCCCTTTGCTTTACAATGAGCAGTTCTTC. Amino acids: CASSKTPLLYNEQFF.

This clonotype has only one observation. This may be a read error, as it is one base from a much larger clone. DNA for the CDR3: TGTGCCAGCAACTTGGGACAGGCTGACGAGCAGTACTTC. Protein product: CASNLGQADEQYF. This chain links TRBV5-6 with TRBJ2-7, with 8 bases identical to TRBD1. The CDR3 is 13 residues long. CDR1 is SGHDT, CDR2 YYEEEE, per germline.

At least ten counts were recorded for this clonotype. The chain links TRBV30 to TRBJ1-1; D remains ambiguous. Trimming stripped 4 bases from V and 6 bases from J, with 9 bases between. Germline V CDR1 and CDR2: GTSNPN, SVGIG (reference sequence). The CDR3 has 11 residues. The CDR3 sequence: CAWMRRPEAFF. The DNA of the CDR3 is TGTGCCTGGATGCGGCGGCCTGAAGCTTTCTTT. Based on the CDR3 plus reference TRBV30 and TRBJ1-1, the full variable domain is SQTIHQWPATLVQPVGSPLSLECTVEGTSNPNLYWYRQAAGRGLQLLFYSVGIGQISSEVPQNLSASRPQDRQFILSSKKLLLSDSGFYLCAWMRRPEAFFGQGTRLTVV.

As regards this clonotype: A much larger clone sits a single nucleotide away, making a read error possible. The CDR3 nucleotides read TGTGCCAGCAGCGACGGAATCTCTGGAAACACCATATATTTT. This encodes CASSDGISGNTIYF. The gene calls are TRBV9 and TRBJ1-3; D uncertain. The CDR3 extends over 14 amino acids. The ends were cut back, 3 bases at V and 0 bases at J, with 7 bases in the middle. CDR1 is SGDLS and CDR2 is YYNGEE in the germline V gene.

Ten or more counts support this clonotype. The chain is built from TRBV7-3 and TRBJ2-5; D gene unclear. The CDR3 length is 14 residues. V dropped 5 bases and J dropped 1 base, with 11 bases sitting between them. Germline CDR1 and CDR2: SGHTA and FQGTGA. CDR3: CASSPGFGQETQYF. The CDR3 DNA reads TGTGCCAGCAGCCCCGGGTTTGGCCAAGAGACCCAGTACTTC.

This clonotype was counted ten times or more. The chain couples TRBV29-1 to TRBJ2-3; D uncertain. Deletions cut 6 bases from V and 1 base from J, with 5 bases between. Germline CDR1 reads SQVTM; CDR2 reads ANQGSEA. CDR3 size: 11 residues. Here the CDR3 DNA reads TGCAGCGTGGGCCGCACAGATACGCAGTATTTT. Translated, it gives CSVGRTDTQYF.

This chain uses TRBV9 with TRBJ2-3, with 10 bases aligning to TRBD2. The junction had 20 bases not matched to a gene; V was cut back by 3 bases and J by 4 bases. Per germline, CDR1 SGDLS and CDR2 YYNGEE. The CDR3 spans 20 residues. DNA of the CDR3: TGTGCCAGCAGCGCCCCGAGGACTAGCGGACTGAGGGGGGTATCAGATACGCAGTATTTT. This translates into CASSAPRTSGLRGVSDTQYF.

CDR3 coding DNA: TGCAGTGCTAGAGATCTTGAGGTGGGGGAGAGGGGCAATCAGCCCCAGCATTTT. Its protein is CSARDLEVGERGNQPQHF. The chain carries TRBV20-1 and TRBJ1-5, with D possibly matching TRBD1 (5 bases). V gave up 0 bases and J gave up 2 bases, with 20 bases separating them. Per the germline V gene, CDR1 is DFQATT and CDR2 is SNEGSKA (reference sequence). CDR3 size: 18 residues.

This clonotype was recorded many times. V and J are TRBV7-9 and TRBJ2-4, with 8 nucleotides matching TRBD1. CDR3 length equals 14 residues. J lost 7 bases, V lost 3 bases, and 5 bases had no gene match. Looked up from germline, CDR1 is SEHNR and CDR2 is FQNEAQ (reference sequence). The CDR3 sequence: CASSLTTGDNIQYF. CDR3 coding DNA: TGTGCCAGCAGCTTGACGACAGGGGACAACATTCAGTACTTC.

This clonotype was seen ten or more times. This chain links TRBV12-3 or TRBV12-4 with TRBJ2-5, with D possibly called TRBD1 or TRBD2 (5 bases each). V dropped 5 bases and J dropped 5 bases, with 15 bases sitting between them. The CDR3 totals 14 residues. CDR3 sequence reads: CASSTLPGAETQYF. In DNA, the CDR3 is TGTGCCAGCAGTACCCTACCCGGGGCGGAGACCCAGTACTTC.

In its sample, this clonotype was seen once. This clone may be a read error of a much larger clone one base away. J is TRBJ1-2 and V is TRBV4-3, with a possible D match to TRBD1 (5 bases). The CDR3 is 15 residues long. V dropped 0 bases and J dropped 4 bases, with 12 bases sitting between them. Germline-derived CDR1 and CDR2 are LGHNA and YSLEER. In nucleotides, the CDR3 is TGCGCCAGCAGCCAAGAGCAGGGACGGTCCTATGGCTACACCTTC. It yields the protein CASSQEQGRSYGYTF.

As to this clonotype: A read error is possible here, since a much larger clone lies one base away. The chain joins TRBV19 to TRBJ2-2; D may be TRBD2 (5 bases). Per germline, CDR1 LNHDA and CDR2 SQIVND (reference sequence). CDR3 length equals 13 residues. CDR3 loop: CASSIGNTGELCF. CDR3 sequence (DNA): TGTGCCAGTAGTATCGGGAACACCGGGGAGCTGTGTTTT.

This clonotype was detected many times. The chain has TRBV28 and TRBJ2-7; 8 positions match TRBD1. J lost 4 bases, V lost 6 bases, and 11 bases had no gene match. The germline V gene has CDR1 MDHEN and CDR2 SYDVKM. This CDR3 has 15 amino acids. The chain's CDR3 is CASSSLTDRVYEQYF. In nucleotides, the CDR3 is TGTGCCAGCAGCTCGCTCACGGACAGGGTTTACGAGCAGTACTTC.

A word on this clonotype: One base away lies a much larger clone, so this may be a sequencing read error. The V gene is TRBV7-9, the J gene TRBJ1-4, with D maybe TRBD1 (5 bases). This CDR3 is 15 amino acids long. The germline V gene has CDR1 SEHNR and CDR2 FQNEAQ (reference sequence). Here the CDR3 DNA reads TGTGCCAGCAGCTTAGGGGACCTTAATAATGAAAAACCGTTTTTT. It is translated as CASSLGDLNNEKPFF.

There are a few counts of this clonotype. CDR3 protein: CAWSAVNYGYTF. The CDR3 coding sequence is TGTGCCTGGAGTGCAGTTAACTATGGCTACACCTTC. The V call is TRBV30, the J call TRBJ1-2; no reliable D call. The CDR3 sequence is 12 residues long. Germline-derived CDR1 and CDR2 are GTSNPN and SVGIG (reference sequence). The V end was cut by 1 base, the J end by 1 base, with 4 bases between.

This clonotype was seen ten or more times. The chain combines TRBV7-2 with TRBJ2-3; perhaps TRBD2 as D (5 bases). The CDR3 length is 15 residues. V gave up 2 bases and J gave up 0 bases, with 9 bases separating them. Germline CDR1 and CDR2: SGHTA and FQGNSA. CDR3 region: CASSLLASSTDTQYF. CDR3 bases: TGTGCCAGCAGCTTACTAGCCTCTAGCACAGATACGCAGTATTTT. Combining the CDR3 with reference TRBV7-2 and TRBJ2-3 gives the whole variable domain GAGVSQSPSNKVTEKGKDVELRCDPISGHTALYWYRQSLGQGLEFLIYFQGNSAPDKSGLPSDRFSAERTGGSVSTLTIQRTQQEDSAVYLCASSLLASSTDTQYFGPGTRLTVL.

Of note for this clonotype: At one of its ends the junction is not consistent with the germline gene, which may arise from a read error. This sequence joins TRBV9 and TRBJ1-1, with unresolved D. The CDR3 runs 13 residues. The germline gives CDR1 SGDLS, CDR2 YYNGEE. CDR3: CASSRTPGTEALF. The CDR3 nucleotides read TGTGCCAGCAGCCGCACCCCCGGCACTGAAGCTCTCTTT.

In regard to this clonotype: The conserved phenylalanine or tryptophan normally closing the CDR3 is absent here, so this likely arose from a read error. The CDR3 DNA reads TGTGCCAGCAAAAAACTAGCGGGAGACTACGAGCAGTACCTC. Its protein is CASKKLAGDYEQYL. The chain is built from TRBV5-3 and TRBJ2-7; 11 bases match TRBD2. TRBV5-3 is placed among ORFs of uncertain function. J lost 3 bases, V lost 8 bases, and 7 bases had no gene match. This CDR3 comprises 14 residues.

This rearrangement joins TRBV19 to TRBJ2-7, with D possibly being TRBD2 (5 bases). Germline assignment: CDR1 LNHDA and CDR2 SQIVND (reference sequence). The V end was cut by 1 base, the J end by 7 bases, with 14 bases between. There are 14 residues in the CDR3. CDR3 DNA sequence: TGTGCCAGTAGTATAGTCCCTCTGGGGAGAGAGCAGTACTTC. Its protein is CASSIVPLGREQYF.